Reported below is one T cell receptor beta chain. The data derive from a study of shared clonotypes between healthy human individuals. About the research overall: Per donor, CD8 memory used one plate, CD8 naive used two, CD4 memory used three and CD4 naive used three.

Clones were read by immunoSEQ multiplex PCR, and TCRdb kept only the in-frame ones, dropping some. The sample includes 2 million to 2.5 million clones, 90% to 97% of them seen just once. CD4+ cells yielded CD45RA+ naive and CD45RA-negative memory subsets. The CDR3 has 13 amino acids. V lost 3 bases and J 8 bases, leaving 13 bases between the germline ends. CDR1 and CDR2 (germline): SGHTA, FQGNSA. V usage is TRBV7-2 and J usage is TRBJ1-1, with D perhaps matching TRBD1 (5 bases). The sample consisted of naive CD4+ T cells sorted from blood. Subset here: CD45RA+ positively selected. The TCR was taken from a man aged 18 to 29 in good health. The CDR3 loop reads CASSFIRGMEAFF. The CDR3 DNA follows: TGTGCCAGCAGCTTTATAAGGGGAATGGAAGCTTTCTTT.